Listed below are T cell receptor beta chains from one sample, sequenced in a study of cytomegalovirus exposure and HLA in healthy donors. The protocol was immunoSEQ multiplex PCR, while the TCRdb copy is restricted to in-frame clones and leaves out a portion. The table includes 150,000 to 200,000 clones, 77% detected once. The specimen was PBMCs. The receptors were sampled from a woman in her twenties or thirties in good health and CMV-seronegative. CDR3s include the opening cysteine and the closing phenylalanine or tryptophan. Size is stated for part of the rows, as once, few or many counts, or as a class when the clone is expanded.

size	V	J	CDR3
NA	TRBV7-9	TRBJ1-6	CASSLAPQGYNSPLHF
NA	TRBV28	TRBJ2-7	CASSLLASGGYEQYF
NA	TRBV30	TRBJ1-5	CAWKNPASGPQHF
NA	TRBV2	TRBJ2-7	CASKGQGDSYEQYF
few	TRBV19	TRBJ1-1	CASIRTTGNRIGTEAFF
few	TRBV4-3	TRBJ2-7	CASSQDRYTGGDYEQYF
NA	TRBV5-1	TRBJ2-5	CASRDGTSREETQYF
NA	TRBV5-1	TRBJ1-4	CASSLMADDGTRDRGRATNEKLFF
NA	TRBV7-2	TRBJ2-7	CASSPRAGANLQKYF
NA	TRBV4-1	TRBJ1-2	CASSQNRSPTYGYTF
once	TRBV4-2	TRBJ2-5	CASSQEAGGSGETQYF
NA	TRBV18	TRBJ2-1	CASSPPMSPYNEQFF
NA	TRBV5-8	TRBJ1-5	CASSLRGVQPQHF
NA	TRBV5-1	TRBJ2-3	CASSLVSGTDTQYF
NA	TRBV18	TRBJ1-2	CASSPTGPGQGSGGYTF
NA	TRBV10-3	TRBJ2-7	CAISDRTVYEQYF
NA	TRBV9	TRBJ2-1	CASSEGGGEEFF
NA	TRBV6-5	TRBJ1-2	CASRLGGAEKNGYTF
NA	TRBV9	TRBJ2-3	CASSVLAGEADTQYF
NA	TRBV7-9	TRBJ1-3	CASRQPYLTSGNTIYF
NA	TRBV11-2	TRBJ2-7	CASSLAPSFGVNYEQYF
NA	TRBV5-1	TRBJ2-7	CASSVDRGLTQSYEQYF
once	TRBV5-5	TRBJ2-7	CASSFLPSEQYF
NA	TRBV9	TRBJ2-1	CASSVAGSGNSYNEQFF
NA	TRBV5-4	TRBJ2-5	CASSFTAQETQYF
NA	TRBV7-2	TRBJ1-2	CASRTPAGGTWGYTF
few	TRBV20-1	TRBJ1-2	CSAETGYGYTF